Each of the 19 T cell receptor beta chains below was sequenced from the same sample in a study of Ad26.COV2.S vaccination and SARS-CoV-2 variants. Regarding treatment: roughly 19 received Ad26.COV2.S at low or high dose, single or two shots; roughly five received placebo; per-sample allocation not given. Day 63 after the first vaccine or placebo injection was the time point for sampling. Generated by immunoSEQ multiplex PCR, the TCRdb table keeps only in-frame clones and is missing some. The sample lists approximately 410,000 clones; approximately 90% were seen once. This specimen consisted of peripheral blood, obtained in a trial of Ad26.COV2.S vaccine versus placebo. All receptors derive from a person between 18 and 65 years old who received the Ad26.COV2.S COVID-19 vaccine or a placebo.

The chain employs TRBV7-9 and TRBJ2-7; unclear D gene. CDR1 and CDR2 (germline): SEHNR, FQNEAQ (reference sequence). V was shortened by 5 bases and J by 1 base, with 12 bases between the two germline ends. The CDR3 spans 14 residues. CDR3 loop: CASSPRALSYEQYF. The CDR3 nucleotides are TGTGCCAGCAGCCCAAGGGCCCTGTCCTACGAGCAGTACTTC.

The genes are TRBV27 and TRBJ2-7, with D maybe TRBD2 (6 bases). Germline assignment: CDR1 MNHEY and CDR2 SMNVEV (reference sequence). CDR3 size: 13 residues. Trimming shortened V by 9 bases and J by 1 base, and 13 bases separated the two germline ends. The CDR3 DNA sequence: TGTGCCAGGGAAGGGACTCCTTCCTACGAGCAGTACTTC. It yields the protein CAREGTPSYEQYF.

The J gene is TRBJ1-2, the V gene TRBV29-1; D gene unclear. CDR3 length: 12 residues. Looked up from germline, CDR1 is SQVTM and CDR2 is ANQGSEA. V was pared by 5 bases and J by 0 bases, with 7 bases between. The CDR3 region is CSVLQPNYGYTF. CDR3 coding DNA: TGCAGCGTTCTCCAGCCTAACTATGGCTACACCTTC.

Remarks on this clone: Within the sample, other DNA sequences also encode this same CDR3. The chain combines TRBV7-6 with TRBJ2-7; 7 bases line up with TRBD2. From germline, CDR1 is SGHVS and CDR2 FNYEAQ. V trimming: 1 base; J trimming: 3 bases; junction bases outside the gene matches: 0. The CDR3 is made up of 13 amino acids. CDR3 sequence: CASSLGGGYEQYF. As DNA, the CDR3 is TGTGCCAGCAGCTTAGGGGGGGGCTACGAGCAGTACTTC.

V and J are TRBV19 and TRBJ1-5; D gene ambiguous. CDR3 size: 13 residues. V shed 5 bases and J shed 6 bases, with 11 bases lying between them. Germline-derived CDR1 and CDR2 are LNHDA and SQIVND (reference sequence). The CDR3 reads CASSELERQPQHF. The CDR3 nucleotides read TGTGCCAGTAGTGAGCTCGAACGTCAGCCCCAGCATTTT.

CDR3 protein: CASRKREQETQYF. Here the CDR3 DNA reads TGTGCCAGCCGGAAGCGGGAACAAGAGACCCAGTACTTC. The J gene is TRBJ2-5, the V gene TRBV18; 7 bases are a match to TRBD2. CDR1 KGHSH and CDR2 LQKENI come from the germline V gene. V was pared by 8 bases and J by 2 bases, with 5 bases of the junction left unmatched. This CDR3 spans 13 amino acids.

This chain uses TRBV7-8 with TRBJ1-3; tentatively, D is TRBD1 (5 bases). This CDR3 is built from 17 residues. V dropped 5 bases and J dropped 4 bases, with 21 bases sitting between them. Germline CDR1 SGHVS, CDR2 FQNEAQ. CDR3 sequence: CASSQFGPGGMGNTIYF. The CDR3 DNA is TGTGCCAGCAGCCAATTTGGCCCCGGGGGAATGGGAAACACCATATATTTT.

Worth noting for this clone: Other DNA sequences from this sample encode an identical CDR3 as well. This chain uses TRBV6-6 with TRBJ2-3; D remains unclear. Trimming left V 2 bases short and J 1 base short, with 7 bases between. Germline values: CDR1 MNHNY, CDR2 SVGAGI (reference sequence). The CDR3 spans 14 residues. Written as DNA, the CDR3 is TGTGCCAGCAGTTACCTGACCGGCACAGATACGCAGTATTTT. Translating gives CASSYLTGTDTQYF.

The CDR3 DNA follows: TGTGCCAGCAGGTCTCAGGGGTACGATGAGCAGTTCTTC. As protein: CASRSQGYDEQFF. The chain employs TRBV12-3 or TRBV12-4 and TRBJ2-1, with D possibly TRBD1 on 6 matching bases. The CDR3 has 13 amino acids. The V and J ends lost 6 bases and 8 bases respectively, with 14 bases between them.

The chain recombines TRBV27 with TRBJ2-5; TRBD2 matches 9 bases. This CDR3 has 14 residues. The junction had 7 bases not matched to a gene; V was cut back by 6 bases and J by 5 bases. Germline values: CDR1 MNHEY, CDR2 SMNVEV (reference sequence). The CDR3 nucleotides read TGTGCCAGCAGACCAGCGGGGGGCCTTGAGACCCAGTACTTC. This codes for CASRPAGGLETQYF.

This chain links TRBV6-1 with TRBJ2-7, with D perhaps matching TRBD2 (6 bases). The V gene lost 2 bases and the J gene lost 3 bases, with 11 bases spanning the gap. This CDR3 comprises 14 residues. CDR1 and CDR2 from the germline V gene are MNHNS and SASEGT. DNA for the CDR3: TGTGCCAGCAGTGAACTTTGGGGGGACTACGAGCAGTACTTC. It specifies CASSELWGDYEQYF.

The chain carries TRBV6-5 and TRBJ2-3, with TRBD2 as a possible D gene (5 bases). Looked up from germline, CDR1 is MNHEY and CDR2 is SVGAGI. V was trimmed by 2 bases and J by 6 bases, leaving 15 bases between them. The CDR3 length is 15 residues. The chain's CDR3 is CASSYRGLPRDTQYF. For the CDR3, the DNA is TGTGCCAGCAGTTACCGCGGACTCCCCAGGGATACGCAGTATTTT.

The table lists this clone with many counts. The chain is built from TRBV14 and TRBJ1-4, with 8 bases matching TRBD1. There are 19 residues in the CDR3. After removal of 0 bases from V and 8 bases from J, the junction contained 17 bases not matched to a gene. Germline values: CDR1 SGHDN, CDR2 FVKESK. The CDR3 spells CASSQDVGGRGPIFEKLFF. In DNA form, the CDR3 reads TGTGCCAGCAGCCAAGACGTAGGTGGCAGGGGGCCGATATTCGAAAAACTGTTTTTT.

The J gene is TRBJ2-1, the V gene TRBV4-3; TRBD1 might be the D (5 bases). Germline CDR1 reads LGHNA; CDR2 reads YSLEER. The CDR3 runs to 16 residues. V lost 3 bases and J lost 0, with 12 bases in between. The CDR3 is CASSQSTGYSYNEQFF. The CDR3 DNA reads as TGCGCCAGCAGCCAGTCCACAGGATACTCCTACAATGAGCAGTTCTTC.

The rearrangement links TRBV7-2 to TRBJ1-1; 7 bases align to TRBD1. Germline V gene sequence: CDR1 SGHTA, CDR2 FQGNSA. J lost 4 bases, V lost 4 bases, and 15 bases had no gene match. This CDR3 is 17 amino acids long. CDR3 sequence reads: CASSSAGRDRGTTEAFF. In DNA form, the CDR3 reads TGTGCCAGCAGCTCGGCCGGCCGGGACAGAGGGACCACTGAAGCTTTCTTT. Full variable domain (missing parts from reference TRBV7-2 and TRBJ1-1): GAGVSQSPSNKVTEKGKDVELRCDPISGHTALYWYRQSLGQGLEFLIYFQGNSAPDKSGLPSDRFSAERTGGSVSTLTIQRTQQEDSAVYLCASSSAGRDRGTTEAFFGQGTRLTVV.

J is TRBJ1-2 and V is TRBV9; D gene uncertain. V was shortened by 0 bases and J by 8 bases, with 14 bases between the two germline ends. The germline V gene encodes CDR1 SGDLS and CDR2 YYNGEE. CDR3 length: 14 residues. The CDR3 bases are TGTGCCAGCAGCGTAGATTACGGCCCGAGGGGCTACACCTTC. Translated: CASSVDYGPRGYTF.

V usage is TRBV7-2 and J usage is TRBJ1-1; D unresolved. There are 16 residues in the CDR3. Trimming left V 1 base short and J 2 bases short, with 14 bases between. The germline V gene has CDR1 SGHTA and CDR2 FQGNSA. The CDR3 DNA reads as TGTGCCAGCAGCTTAGTTCTCTTGGCGGACAACACTGAAGCTTTCTTT. It yields the protein CASSLVLLADNTEAFF. The full variable domain, rest sourced from reference TRBV7-2 and TRBJ1-1, is GAGVSQSPSNKVTEKGKDVELRCDPISGHTALYWYRQSLGQGLEFLIYFQGNSAPDKSGLPSDRFSAERTGGSVSTLTIQRTQQEDSAVYLCASSLVLLADNTEAFFGQGTRLTVV.

The chain has TRBV4-3 and TRBJ2-3; 7 bases line up with TRBD1. The CDR3 spans 16 residues. The junction had 8 bases not matched to a gene; V was cut back by 1 base and J by 4 bases. From germline, CDR1 is LGHNA and CDR2 YSLEER. The CDR3: CASSQGHRGLADTQYF. The CDR3 DNA reads as TGCGCCAGCAGCCAAGGTCACAGGGGTCTCGCAGATACGCAGTATTTT.

The chain combines TRBV11-2 with TRBJ2-7; possibly TRBD1 or TRBD2 for D (6 bases each). The ends were cut back, 0 bases at V and 1 base at J, with 25 bases in the middle. The germline V gene has CDR1 SGHAT and CDR2 FQNNGV. The CDR3 sequence is 20 residues long. The CDR3 reads CASSLDKGGFWRQPSYEQYF. The CDR3 region has the DNA TGTGCCAGCAGCTTAGATAAGGGGGGTTTCTGGCGGCAGCCTTCCTACGAGCAGTACTTC.